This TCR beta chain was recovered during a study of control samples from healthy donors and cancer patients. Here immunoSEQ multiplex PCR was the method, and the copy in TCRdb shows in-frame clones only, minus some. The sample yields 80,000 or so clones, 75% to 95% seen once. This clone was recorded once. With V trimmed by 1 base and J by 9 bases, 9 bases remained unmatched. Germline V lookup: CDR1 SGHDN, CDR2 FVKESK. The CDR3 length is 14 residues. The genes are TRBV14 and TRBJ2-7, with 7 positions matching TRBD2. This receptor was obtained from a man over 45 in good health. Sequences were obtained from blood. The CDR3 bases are TGTGCCAGCAGCCAAGCCCTCGGGAGGTCAGGGCAGTACTTC. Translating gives CASSQALGRSGQYF.